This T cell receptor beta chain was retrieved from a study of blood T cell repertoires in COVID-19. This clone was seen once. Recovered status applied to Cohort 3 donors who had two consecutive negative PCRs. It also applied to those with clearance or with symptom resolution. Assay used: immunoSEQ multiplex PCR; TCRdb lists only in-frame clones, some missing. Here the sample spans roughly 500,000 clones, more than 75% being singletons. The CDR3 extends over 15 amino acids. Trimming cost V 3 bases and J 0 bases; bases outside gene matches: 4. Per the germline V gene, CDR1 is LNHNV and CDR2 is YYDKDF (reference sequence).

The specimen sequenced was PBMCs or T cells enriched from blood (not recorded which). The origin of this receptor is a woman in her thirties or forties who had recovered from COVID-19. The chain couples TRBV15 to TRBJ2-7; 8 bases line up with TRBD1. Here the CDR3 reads CATSRAGQVSYEQYF. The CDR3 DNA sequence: TGTGCCACCAGCAGGGCGGGACAGGTCTCCTACGAGCAGTACTTC.